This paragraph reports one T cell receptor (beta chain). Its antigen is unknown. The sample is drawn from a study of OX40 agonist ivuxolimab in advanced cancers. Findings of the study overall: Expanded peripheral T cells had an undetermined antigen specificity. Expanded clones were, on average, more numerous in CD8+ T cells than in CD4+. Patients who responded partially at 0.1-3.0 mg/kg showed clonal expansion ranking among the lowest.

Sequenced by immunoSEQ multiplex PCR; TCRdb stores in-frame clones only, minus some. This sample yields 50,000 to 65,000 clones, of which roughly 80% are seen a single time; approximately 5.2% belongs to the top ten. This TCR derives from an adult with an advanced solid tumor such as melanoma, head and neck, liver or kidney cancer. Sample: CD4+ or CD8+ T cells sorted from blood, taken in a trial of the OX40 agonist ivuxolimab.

The CDR3 DNA follows: TGTGCCAGCAGTGGCGGGACAGAGAGTCAGCCCCAGCATTTT. It is translated as CASSGGTESQPQHF. J is TRBJ1-5 and V is TRBV2; TRBD1 matches at 7 bases. The CDR3 consists of 14 residues. Trimming took 4 bases from V and 6 from J; bases not matched to a gene: 6. Per germline, CDR1 SNHLY and CDR2 FYNNEI.